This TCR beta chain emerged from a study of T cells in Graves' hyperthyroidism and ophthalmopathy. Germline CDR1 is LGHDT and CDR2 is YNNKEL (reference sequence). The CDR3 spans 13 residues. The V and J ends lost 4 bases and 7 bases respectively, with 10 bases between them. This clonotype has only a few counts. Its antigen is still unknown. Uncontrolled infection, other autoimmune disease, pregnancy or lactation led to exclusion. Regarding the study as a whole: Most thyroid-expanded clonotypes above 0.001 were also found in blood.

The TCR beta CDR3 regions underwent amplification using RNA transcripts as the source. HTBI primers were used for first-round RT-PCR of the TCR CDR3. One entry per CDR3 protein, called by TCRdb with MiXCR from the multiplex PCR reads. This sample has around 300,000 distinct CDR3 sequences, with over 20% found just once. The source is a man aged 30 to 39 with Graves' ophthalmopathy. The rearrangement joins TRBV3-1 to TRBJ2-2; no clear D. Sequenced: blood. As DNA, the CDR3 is TGTGCCAGCAGCCCGATCCCAGTCGGGGAGCTGTTTTTT. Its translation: CASSPIPVGELFF.